This entry concerns a single T cell receptor beta chain. This sample is part of a study of blood T cells in healthy people across ages. The second PCR ran roughly 7 to 12 cycles with a sample-barcoded 5' primer and J-beta primers. A single record per CDR3 protein comes from TCRdb applying MiXCR to the 5' RACE reads. The sample includes some 1.5 million distinct CDR3 sequences, 35% to 45% of them seen just once. The CDR3 is made up of 17 amino acids. Looked up from germline, CDR1 is DFQATT and CDR2 is SNEGSKA (reference sequence). The J segment lost 2 bases and the V segment lost 0 bases, leaving 8 bases of the junction unmatched.

V usage is TRBV20-1 and J usage is TRBJ2-2; 8 nucleotides agree with TRBD1. The sample comprised blood. The sequence was obtained from a woman aged 18-30 years in good health. CDR3 sequence: CSARDHRQGANTGELFF. The CDR3 nucleotides read TGCAGTGCTAGAGATCACCGCCAGGGGGCCAACACCGGGGAGCTGTTTTTT.